A single T cell receptor (beta chain) is shown here with its context. What it binds is not known. The sample comes from a study of response to subunit inactivated influenza vaccine. General study findings and limits: With each seasonal influenza vaccination, the authors suggested, few new T cells are recruited.

TCRdb reanalysed the RT-PCR reads using MiXCR and keeps one entry per CDR3 protein. The data hold hundreds of thousands of distinct CDR3 sequences, with about 15% observed a single time. The source was PBMCs from blood, collected 11 to 12 days after vaccination. The sequence derives from a man aged 50-59 years who received an inactivated influenza vaccine.

The CDR3 here is CASSLAGPLAEQYF. In DNA form, the CDR3 reads TGTGCCAGCAGTTTGGCAGGGCCATTGGCCGAGCAGTACTTC. The rearrangement uses TRBV12-3 or TRBV12-4 and TRBJ2-7; a weak D match, TRBD1 (5 bases). The length of the CDR3 is 14 residues. V lost 3 bases, J lost 6 bases, and 15 bases lay in between.